Listed below are T cell receptor beta chains from one sample, sequenced in a study of blood T cell repertoires in COVID-19. Assay: immunoSEQ multiplex PCR; the TCRdb copy retains only in-frame clones and omits some. The table includes 200,000 or so clones, roughly 87% detected once. The sequenced sample consisted of peripheral blood. The source of these receptors is a man aged 40-50 years with active or convalescent COVID-19. CDR3s include the opening cysteine and the closing phenylalanine or tryptophan. The D gene is left open where the match is weak. Size is stated for part of the rows, as once, few or many counts, or as a class when the clone is expanded.

V gene	clone size	D gene	J gene	CDR3 DNA	CDR3 protein
TRBV29-1	NA	NA	TRBJ2-3	TGCAGCGTTGCGGGCAGGGTAACAGATACGCAGTATTTT	CSVAGRVTDTQYF
TRBV5-6	NA	TRBD1	TRBJ2-7	TGTGCCAGCAGCCCGTGGACAGGTCCAAGCTCCTACGAGCAGTACTTC	CASSPWTGPSSYEQYF
TRBV6-4	NA	NA	TRBJ2-2	TGTGCCAGCAGTGAACAGGGATCCCCCGGGGAGCTGTTTTTT	CASSEQGSPGELFF
TRBV27	NA	TRBD1	TRBJ2-5	TGTGCCAGCAGTACCGGGACAGGGTGGAGGGAGACCCAGTACTTC	CASSTGTGWRETQYF
TRBV9	NA	TRBD2	TRBJ2-3	TGTGCCAGCAGCGTAGAAATTTTCGGGGGGGGCAGCACAGATACGCAGTATTTT	CASSVEIFGGGSTDTQYF
TRBV30	NA	NA	TRBJ1-2	TGTGCCTGGAGTTCCGGGGAACTAAAGAAGACCTTC	CAWSSGELKKTF
TRBV30	NA	NA	TRBJ1-5	TGTGCCTGGGGTCAGGGGACCCGGAGTCAGCCCCAGCATTTT	CAWGQGTRSQPQHF
TRBV9	NA	TRBD1	TRBJ1-1	TGTGCCAGCAGCGTAGGGATCGAGCCGGGACAGGGGACTCACACTGAAGCTTTCTTT	CASSVGIEPGQGTHTEAFF
TRBV27	NA	TRBD1	TRBJ1-5	TGTGCCAGCAGTTTCAGGGGGAGCAATCAGCCCCAGCATTTT	CASSFRGSNQPQHF
TRBV27	once	TRBD1	TRBJ1-6	TGTGCCAGCAGTTTCGAAAACCCCGGGACAGAAAATTCACCCCTCCACTTT	CASSFENPGTENSPLHF
TRBV27	NA	NA	TRBJ1-2	TGTGCCAGCAGTTTATCTGCCCGGGGATCGGACTATGGCTACACCTTC	CASSLSARGSDYGYTF
TRBV4-1	NA	NA	TRBJ1-5	TGCGCCAGCAGCCAAGCCTACAGGGACGAACAGCCCCAGCATTTT	CASSQAYRDEQPQHF
TRBV7-9	NA	TRBD1	TRBJ1-4	TGTGCCAGCAGCTTACGACAGGGGGCCGGTGAAAAACTGTTTTTT	CASSLRQGAGEKLFF
TRBV27	NA	TRBD1	TRBJ2-7	TGTGCCAGCAGTATGCCCCCGGGACAGGGGGCCGAGCAGTACTTC	CASSMPPGQGAEQYF
TRBV5-8	few	TRBD1	TRBJ2-7	TGTGCCAGCAGCTTGAGGGGGATTGACAGGGCGATCTCCTACGAGCAGTACTTC	CASSLRGIDRAISYEQYF
TRBV5-5	NA	NA	TRBJ2-5	TGTGCCAGCAGTAGTTTAAGTGGCAGGCAGGAGACCCAGTACTTC	CASSSLSGRQETQYF
TRBV3-1/TRBV3-2	few	NA	TRBJ1-2	TGTGCCAGCAGCCAACAGACAGTTACGGGCTACACCTTC	CASSQQTVTGYTF
TRBV3-1/TRBV3-2	NA	NA	TRBJ1-2	TGTGCCAGCAGCCAAGATCAGGGGATGCATGGCTACACCTTC	CASSQDQGMHGYTF
TRBV4-1	NA	NA	TRBJ2-1	TGCGCCAGCAGCCAACCAGAGCGTACACTCTACAATGAGCAGTTCTTC	CASSQPERTLYNEQFF
TRBV27	NA	TRBD1	TRBJ1-2	TGTGCCAGCAGTAAACAGGGGGCAGGTGGATATGGCTACACCTTC	CASSKQGAGGYGYTF
TRBV29-1	NA	NA	TRBJ2-7	TGCAGCGTCCGACTACCCTACGAGCAGTACTTC	CSVRLPYEQYF
TRBV28	NA	TRBD1	TRBJ2-7	TGTGCCAGCAGTTGGGCGTCGCAGGGGGCAGGGGAGCAGTACTTC	CASSWASQGAGEQYF
TRBV28	NA	NA	TRBJ1-2	TGTGCCAGCAGTTCGGTAGGGGGAAAAGGCTACACCTTC	CASSSVGGKGYTF
TRBV28	NA	NA	TRBJ2-1	TGTGCCAGCAGTTCAGGGGCGCATACCTACAATGAGCAGTTCTTC	CASSSGAHTYNEQFF
TRBV30	NA	TRBD1	TRBJ2-7	TGTGCCTGGAGTGCGGACAGGGGAGGGCAGTACTTC	CAWSADRGGQYF
TRBV6-5	once	NA	TRBJ2-1	TGTGCCAGCAGTTATGGGGCAGGGGCCTACAATGAGCAGTTCTTC	CASSYGAGAYNEQFF
TRBV19	NA	NA	TRBJ1-5	TGTGCCAGTAGTATCAGGGTACTAAGTTGGGGGCCCAGACAGCCCCAGCATTTT	CASSIRVLSWGPRQPQHF
TRBV28	NA	NA	TRBJ1-5	TGTGCCAGCAGTTTAGGGCAGGCTAGCAATCAGCCCCAGCATTTT	CASSLGQASNQPQHF